Listed below are T cell receptor beta chains from one sample, sequenced in a study of blood T cell repertoires in COVID-19. Sequenced by immunoSEQ multiplex PCR; TCRdb stores in-frame clones only, minus some. Found here are over 120,000 clones, 87% of them singletons; the top ten hold roughly 10%. The specimen sequenced was PBMCs or T cells enriched from blood (not recorded which). The receptors shown here come from a man between 60 and 70 years old who had recovered from COVID-19. Both conserved end residues are trimmed from each CDR3. The order of the fields is D gene, V gene, CDR3 protein. D genes are given only for firm matches.

D gene: .; V gene: TRBV5-5; CDR3 protein: ASSPGLLNTGELF
D gene: .; V gene: TRBV5-5; CDR3 protein: ASASTAGASEQY
D gene: TRBD2; V gene: TRBV5-1; CDR3 protein: ASTMGLASYEQY
D gene: TRBD2; V gene: TRBV5-5; CDR3 protein: ASRGTSASTDTQY
D gene: .; V gene: TRBV2; CDR3 protein: ASEKDSAVGQPQH
D gene: TRBD2; V gene: TRBV15; CDR3 protein: ATSATPSGRGSYNEQF
D gene: .; V gene: TRBV3-1/TRBV3-2; CDR3 protein: ASGQYLNTEAF
D gene: TRBD1; V gene: TRBV5-4; CDR3 protein: ASSRGPGQGKVGEQF
D gene: TRBD1; V gene: TRBV28; CDR3 protein: ASTLGQGRSGELF
D gene: .; V gene: TRBV4-2; CDR3 protein: ASSQGRSLEQY
D gene: .; V gene: TRBV6-6; CDR3 protein: ATRVGGQGGYT
D gene: .; V gene: TRBV28; CDR3 protein: ASSLPGSEQY
D gene: TRBD2; V gene: TRBV15; CDR3 protein: ATSRGREDTQY
D gene: .; V gene: TRBV5-1; CDR3 protein: ASSSSPGQSLEQY
D gene: .; V gene: TRBV28; CDR3 protein: ASSLQAVWSGANVLT
D gene: .; V gene: TRBV30; CDR3 protein: AWTPLQVWNSPLH
D gene: .; V gene: TRBV24-1; CDR3 protein: ATSDSGQVAQY
D gene: .; V gene: TRBV11-2; CDR3 protein: ASSGGAFRGETQY
D gene: .; V gene: TRBV6-5; CDR3 protein: ASTSYSSYEQY
D gene: TRBD2; V gene: TRBV5-4; CDR3 protein: ASSLSGGAYEQY
D gene: .; V gene: TRBV20-1; CDR3 protein: SVLTGMEQF
D gene: TRBD2; V gene: TRBV19; CDR3 protein: ASSPPRLAGGETQY
D gene: .; V gene: TRBV9; CDR3 protein: ASSVGVEVIGTEAF
D gene: TRBD1; V gene: TRBV14; CDR3 protein: ASSRKTGVTGELF
D gene: .; V gene: TRBV7-6; CDR3 protein: ASSPRASSSYEQY
D gene: .; V gene: TRBV10-3; CDR3 protein: AISTQTGGGYT
D gene: .; V gene: TRBV6-5; CDR3 protein: ASSYRRGSPLH
D gene: .; V gene: TRBV18; CDR3 protein: ASSPRLDSEAF
D gene: .; V gene: TRBV29-1; CDR3 protein: SAPDDSYGYT
D gene: .; V gene: TRBV2; CDR3 protein: ASSTAGLGNQPQH
D gene: .; V gene: TRBV11-3; CDR3 protein: ASSLTTNSYNEQF
D gene: TRBD2; V gene: TRBV5-6; CDR3 protein: ASSSLADYNEQF
D gene: .; V gene: TRBV24-1; CDR3 protein: ATSGDNEGYT
D gene: .; V gene: TRBV7-8; CDR3 protein: ASSLGGVGGYEQY
D gene: .; V gene: TRBV5-1; CDR3 protein: ASSLLGRGNTIY
D gene: .; V gene: TRBV19; CDR3 protein: ASSSKRGGGTDTQY
D gene: TRBD1; V gene: TRBV2; CDR3 protein: ASSFRGTSYEQY
D gene: .; V gene: TRBV9; CDR3 protein: ASRRDGYT
D gene: .; V gene: TRBV6-5; CDR3 protein: ASSPNPGTDTQY
D gene: .; V gene: TRBV27; CDR3 protein: ASMGTSLYEQY
D gene: .; V gene: TRBV5-4; CDR3 protein: ASSLNRDQGEQF
D gene: .; V gene: TRBV4-2; CDR3 protein: ASSPTGGRDEQY
D gene: .; V gene: TRBV9; CDR3 protein: ASSVGSAYEQY
D gene: TRBD2; V gene: TRBV11-2; CDR3 protein: ASSPVRGGSETQY
D gene: .; V gene: TRBV9; CDR3 protein: ASSPHSGFQETQY
D gene: .; V gene: TRBV15; CDR3 protein: ATRTGTGMETQY
D gene: .; V gene: TRBV10-2; CDR3 protein: ASSERRGGSNQPQH